The 5 T cell receptor beta chains below were found in one sample sequenced in a study of cytomegalovirus exposure and HLA in healthy donors. Use of 60 Vbeta and 13 Jbeta primers characterized the PCR. Profiling relied on immunoSEQ multiplex PCR, and the TCRdb table lists in-frame clones only, not all of them. The repertoire shows around 210,000 clones; the top ten hold about 0.9%. The specimen was PBMCs. These receptors all come from a woman under 40 in good health and CMV-seropositive.

V is TRBV6-6 and J is TRBJ1-5; possibly TRBD1 for D (6 bases). Looked up from germline, CDR1 is MNHNY and CDR2 is SVGAGI (reference sequence). V lost 2 bases to trimming and J lost 6 bases, with 11 bases between them. CDR3 length: 14 residues. CDR3 residues: CASSYQGIGQPQHF. As DNA, the CDR3 is TGTGCCAGCAGTTACCAGGGGATCGGTCAGCCCCAGCATTTT.

The chain joins TRBV7-9 to TRBJ2-7; 7 bases fit TRBD2. The CDR3 contains 13 residues. From germline, CDR1 is SEHNR and CDR2 FQNEAQ (reference sequence). V gave up 8 bases and J gave up 2 bases; unmatched junction bases: 6. This CDR3 is CASASGGAYEQYF. The CDR3 nucleotides are TGTGCCAGCGCCTCTGGGGGGGCCTACGAGCAGTACTTC.

V gene TRBV5-1 combines with J gene TRBJ1-2; the D gene is possibly TRBD1 (5 bases). CDR1 is SGHRS, CDR2 YFSETQ, per germline. V lost 2 bases and J lost 0, with 5 bases in between. The CDR3 consists of 13 residues. The CDR3 region is CASSFRANYGYTF. CDR3 DNA sequence: TGCGCCAGCAGCTTCAGGGCTAACTATGGCTACACCTTC.

The CDR3 DNA is TGCAATCTTTGGTCGGACTATGGCTACACCTTC. This encodes CNLWSDYGYTF. The chain recombines TRBV20-1 with TRBJ1-2, with D unresolved. Germline loops: CDR1 DFQATT, CDR2 SNEGSKA (reference sequence). This CDR3 comprises 11 residues.

V usage is TRBV5-4 and J usage is TRBJ1-5; D not certain. The ends were cut back, 4 bases at V and 3 bases at J, with 14 bases in the middle. This CDR3 comprises 15 residues. Germline values: CDR1 SGHNT, CDR2 YYREEE (reference sequence). CDR3 sequence reads: CASSLDTVYNQPQHF. The CDR3 coding sequence is TGTGCCAGCAGCCTTGATACAGTCTACAATCAGCCCCAGCATTTT.